This T cell receptor (beta chain) stems from a study of glioma-infiltrating T cells. For the study at large: Samples included WHO grade II oligodendrogliomas or astrocytomas and initial-diagnosis grade IV glioblastomas. Dexamethasone exposure before glioma surgery was limited to six or fewer days. General study findings and limits: Shared blood CDR3 signature motifs marked patients with low tissue-blood divergence. Above-expected tissue-blood divergence occurred in all gliomas, most in low-grade ones.

The CDR3 extends over 13 amino acids. Per the germline V gene, CDR1 is DFQATT and CDR2 is SNEGSKA (reference sequence). With 2 bases clipped from V and 12 bases from J, the junction kept 12 bases outside the gene matches. TCR alpha and beta CDR3 regions were amplified from RNA using iRepertoire nested multiplex PCR. TCRdb reanalysed the multiplex PCR reads using MiXCR and keeps one entry per CDR3 protein. This sample has roughly 350,000 distinct CDR3 sequences, with roughly 41% found just once. In the case of this clonotype: Its antigen is unknown.

The chain employs TRBV20-1 and TRBJ2-7; TRBD2 agrees at 8 bases. This receptor was obtained from a human donor with low-grade glioma or glioblastoma, undergoing nonglioma brain surgery, or in good health (not recorded which). Sequenced: glioma tissue, nonneoplastic brain tissue, or PBMCs (not recorded which). As DNA, the CDR3 is TGCAGTGCTAGACCCCGTACTAGCGGTGGGCGGTACTTC. Protein sequence: CSARPRTSGGRYF.